The rows below give T cell receptor beta chains drawn from one sample of a study of PD-1 blockade in classical Hodgkin lymphoma. Profiled with immunoSEQ multiplex PCR; TCRdb holds only in-frame clones, not every one. The sample holds tens of thousands of clones, 73% seen once. The source was peripheral blood mononuclear cells (PBMCs), collected at baseline. These TCRs come from a human donor with classical Hodgkin lymphoma. Both conserved end residues are part of each CDR3. The order of the fields is J gene, V gene, CDR3 protein.

J gene: TRBJ1-1; V gene: TRBV28; CDR3 protein: CASVALSAWEAFF
J gene: TRBJ2-7; V gene: TRBV7-6; CDR3 protein: CASSRQHSDLFTYEQYF
J gene: TRBJ2-5; V gene: TRBV6-5; CDR3 protein: CASGPLTGETQYF
J gene: TRBJ2-3; V gene: TRBV29-1; CDR3 protein: CSVEELAGDTQYF
J gene: TRBJ2-1; V gene: TRBV5-4; CDR3 protein: CASSLAAGGEQFF
J gene: TRBJ1-3; V gene: TRBV7-2; CDR3 protein: CASSFHSGTIYF
J gene: TRBJ2-7; V gene: TRBV7-2; CDR3 protein: CASSPAGGGVYEQYF
J gene: TRBJ1-1; V gene: TRBV7-9; CDR3 protein: CASSLAGSLNTEAFF
J gene: TRBJ2-1; V gene: TRBV19; CDR3 protein: CASSTSRVSGGFEQFF
J gene: TRBJ2-7; V gene: TRBV19; CDR3 protein: CASTRRGRALWGQYF
J gene: TRBJ2-7; V gene: TRBV4-1; CDR3 protein: CASSQSTGPSYEQYF
J gene: TRBJ2-7; V gene: TRBV29-1; CDR3 protein: CSVEWPSGYEQYF
J gene: TRBJ2-2; V gene: TRBV18; CDR3 protein: CASSPVTGGTGELFF
J gene: TRBJ1-5; V gene: TRBV18; CDR3 protein: CASSGAGGDQPQHF
J gene: TRBJ2-2; V gene: TRBV2; CDR3 protein: CASSEALQGDTGELFF
J gene: TRBJ2-2; V gene: TRBV5-1; CDR3 protein: CASSLSLASTGELFF
J gene: TRBJ1-4; V gene: TRBV5-1; CDR3 protein: CASTEFVGSNEKLFF
J gene: TRBJ1-4; V gene: TRBV11-2; CDR3 protein: CASSLDRVGEKLFF
J gene: TRBJ2-2; V gene: TRBV5-1; CDR3 protein: CASSPRAGSIATGELFF
J gene: TRBJ2-7; V gene: TRBV27; CDR3 protein: CASSQASGSYEQYF
J gene: TRBJ1-1; V gene: TRBV11-1; CDR3 protein: CASSPEMNTEAFF
J gene: TRBJ2-5; V gene: TRBV30; CDR3 protein: CAWRSGRGKVTQYF
J gene: TRBJ2-2; V gene: TRBV19; CDR3 protein: CASSTGYTGELFF
J gene: TRBJ2-2; V gene: TRBV10-1; CDR3 protein: CASSVGTSNTGELFF
J gene: TRBJ1-1; V gene: TRBV18; CDR3 protein: CASSPATGATEAFF
J gene: TRBJ1-2; V gene: TRBV29-1; CDR3 protein: CSADGAYGYTF
J gene: TRBJ1-4; V gene: TRBV6-1; CDR3 protein: CASRARVRTNEKLFF
J gene: TRBJ2-6; V gene: TRBV5-4; CDR3 protein: CASSLVGSGANVLTF
J gene: TRBJ1-2; V gene: TRBV19; CDR3 protein: CASSKGDGYTF
J gene: TRBJ1-1; V gene: TRBV11-3; CDR3 protein: CASSLGGYRVNTEAFF
J gene: TRBJ2-7; V gene: TRBV4-1; CDR3 protein: CASSLRAGDYEQYF
J gene: TRBJ1-4; V gene: TRBV6-6; CDR3 protein: CASSYPVGGLGEKLFF
J gene: TRBJ1-1; V gene: TRBV7-9; CDR3 protein: CASSLSVRAEAFF
J gene: TRBJ1-3; V gene: TRBV5-4; CDR3 protein: CASSLGSYSGNTIYF
J gene: TRBJ2-3; V gene: TRBV7-9; CDR3 protein: CASSLVLPTGDTQYF
J gene: TRBJ2-1; V gene: TRBV7-9; CDR3 protein: CASSLVQGARGEQFF
J gene: TRBJ1-2; V gene: TRBV6-6; CDR3 protein: CASTYQGAPGYTF
J gene: TRBJ2-1; V gene: TRBV7-8; CDR3 protein: CASSRIPGQTYNEQFF
J gene: TRBJ2-7; V gene: TRBV10-1; CDR3 protein: CASSRAGYDEQYF
J gene: TRBJ2-3; V gene: TRBV7-2; CDR3 protein: CASSLGLLWSTDTQYF
J gene: TRBJ1-1; V gene: TRBV29-1; CDR3 protein: CSANWGQTNTEAFF
J gene: TRBJ2-5; V gene: TRBV9; CDR3 protein: CASSVRGTQQETQYF
J gene: TRBJ2-7; V gene: TRBV7-9; CDR3 protein: CASSLVHYEQYF
J gene: TRBJ1-3; V gene: TRBV12-2; CDR3 protein: CASRLNLNGGSGNTIYF
J gene: TRBJ1-1; V gene: TRBV6-1; CDR3 protein: CASSGDPLGTEAFF
J gene: TRBJ1-2; V gene: TRBV29-1; CDR3 protein: CSVEGGQGHGYTF
J gene: TRBJ2-3; V gene: TRBV15; CDR3 protein: CATSRDHGTQYF
J gene: TRBJ2-5; V gene: TRBV2; CDR3 protein: CASNDPKETQYF
J gene: TRBJ1-6; V gene: TRBV6-1; CDR3 protein: CASSPQGGSPLHF
J gene: TRBJ1-1; V gene: TRBV19; CDR3 protein: CASSLKGGLGFTMNTEAFF
J gene: TRBJ2-3; V gene: TRBV27; CDR3 protein: CASTSSGGHPADTQYF
J gene: TRBJ2-1; V gene: TRBV6-1; CDR3 protein: CASSAFGGSSYNEQFF
J gene: TRBJ2-5; V gene: TRBV9; CDR3 protein: CASSVGIGETQYF